Below, 22 T cell receptor beta chains from the same sample are listed, as sequenced in a study of T cells in Graves' hyperthyroidism and ophthalmopathy. It was RNA transcripts that yielded the amplified TCR beta CDR3 regions. The HTBI primer set drove a first-round RT-PCR of the TCR CDR3. TCRdb analysed the multiplex PCR reads with MiXCR anew, one entry per CDR3 protein. The sample has some 370,000 distinct CDR3 sequences, more than 13% seen once. The sequenced material came from blood. The receptors were gathered from a man aged 50 to 59 with Graves' ophthalmopathy.

This clonotype was seen at least ten times. CDR3 sequence reads: CASSLAAPGGGTGELFF. CDR3 in DNA: TGTGCCAGCAGCTTAGCGGCTCCAGGGGGTGGTACCGGGGAGCTGTTTTTT. The J gene is TRBJ2-2, the V gene TRBV7-2; TRBD1 matches 7 bases. V shed 0 bases, J shed 5 bases, and the junction held 9 bases outside the gene matches. The CDR3 contains 17 residues. Looked up from germline, CDR1 is SGHTA and CDR2 is FQGNSA. The full variable domain, completed using reference TRBV7-2 and TRBJ2-2, is GAGVSQSPSNKVTEKGKDVELRCDPISGHTALYWYRQSLGQGLEFLIYFQGNSAPDKSGLPSDRFSAERTGGSVSTLTIQRTQQEDSAVYLCASSLAAPGGGTGELFFGEGSRLTVL.

This clonotype has at least ten counts. The rearrangement uses TRBV19 and TRBJ1-5, with a tentative D call TRBD1 (5 bases). V lost 5 bases, J lost 1 base, and 12 bases lay in between. The V gene's germline CDR1 is LNHDA and CDR2 SQIVND (reference sequence). This CDR3 comprises 15 residues. CDR3 sequence (DNA): TGTGCCAGTAGTGGCAGGGTGGGCAGCAATCAGCCCCAGCATTTT. It encodes CASSGRVGSNQPQHF.

This clonotype occurred many times. The genes are TRBV7-2 and TRBJ2-7; no clear D. V was shortened by 0 bases and J by 2 bases, with 11 bases between the two germline ends. Germline-derived CDR1 and CDR2 are SGHTA and FQGNSA. The CDR3 consists of 15 residues. The CDR3: CASSLARYRAYEQYF. CDR3 DNA: TGTGCCAGCAGCTTAGCCCGATATAGGGCCTACGAGCAGTACTTC.

This clonotype was picked up many times. The rearrangement joins TRBV12-3 or TRBV12-4 to TRBJ2-1, with D possibly being TRBD1 (7 bases). The ends were cut back, 2 bases at V and 5 bases at J, with 13 bases in the middle. This CDR3 has 15 amino acids. Written as DNA, the CDR3 is TGTGCCAGCAGTTTAAGGACAGGAGGGAACAATGAGCAGTTCTTC. Its translation is CASSLRTGGNNEQFF.

This sequence joins TRBV6-1 and TRBJ2-1; D is unclear. The CDR3 runs to 16 residues. The V gene's germline CDR1 is MNHNS and CDR2 SASEGT. V lost 7 bases, J lost 0 bases, and 16 bases lay in between. CDR3 in amino acids: CASTREGRSSYNEQFF. CDR3 nucleotides: TGTGCCAGCACTCGAGAAGGGCGGAGCTCCTACAATGAGCAGTTCTTC.

The rearrangement uses TRBV13 and TRBJ2-7, with D perhaps assigned TRBD1 or TRBD2 (7 bases each). This CDR3 region has 16 residues. Trimming stripped 6 bases from V and 5 bases from J, with 23 bases between. Germline values: CDR1 PRHDT, CDR2 FYEKMQ (reference sequence). This chain's CDR3 is CASSYGGRGGHDEQYF. The CDR3, as DNA: TGTGCCAGCAGTTACGGTGGCAGGGGGGGACATGACGAGCAGTACTTC.

For this clonotype: A read error is possible here, since a much larger clone lies one base away. The CDR3 bases are TGTGCCAGCAGTTCAAGGGCAGAAGCCTATAATTCACCCCTCCACTTT. This sequence encodes CASSSRAEAYNSPLHF. The chain joins TRBV28 to TRBJ1-6; D is ambiguous. Trimming stripped 4 bases from V and 2 bases from J, with 12 bases between. The CDR3 is 16 residues long. The germline V gene has CDR1 MDHEN and CDR2 SYDVKM.

This chain links TRBV4-1 with TRBJ2-7; possibly TRBD2 for D (5 bases). The CDR3 is made up of 13 amino acids. The V gene lost 4 bases and the J gene lost 3 bases, with 10 bases spanning the gap. CDR1 and CDR2 from the germline V gene are MGHRA and YSYEKL. As DNA, the CDR3 is TGCGCCAGCAGCCTCCGGGAAGTCTACGAGCAGTACTTC. It yields the protein CASSLREVYEQYF.

At least ten counts were recorded for this clonotype. The gene calls are TRBV20-1 and TRBJ2-1; 10 nucleotides agree with TRBD2. Germline V CDR1 and CDR2: DFQATT, SNEGSKA (reference sequence). After removal of 3 bases from V and 8 bases from J, the junction contained 7 bases not matched to a gene. This CDR3 has 14 amino acids. The CDR3 DNA is TGCAGTGCTAGCCAGCGGGGGGGCGTGGATGAGCAGTTCTTC. As protein: CSASQRGGVDEQFF.

The sample holds many counts of this clonotype. V is TRBV9 and J is TRBJ2-5, with TRBD2 as a possible D gene (6 bases). Germline V gene sequence: CDR1 SGDLS, CDR2 YYNGEE. The CDR3 loop spans 16 amino acids. The V and J ends lost 0 bases and 5 bases respectively, with 17 bases between them. This CDR3 is CASSVAEAGVRETQYF. CDR3 sequence (DNA): TGTGCCAGCAGCGTAGCAGAAGCGGGCGTACGGGAGACCCAGTACTTC.

Many counts were recorded for this clonotype. The rearrangement joins TRBV15 to TRBJ2-1, with TRBD1 identical over 8 bases. V trimming: 0 bases; J trimming: 7 bases; junction bases outside the gene matches: 5. This CDR3 contains 15 residues. Germline loops: CDR1 LNHNV, CDR2 YYDKDF (reference sequence). Here the CDR3 DNA reads TGTGCCACCAGCAGAGATTCGGACAGGGTTAATGAGCAGTTCTTC. It codes for CATSRDSDRVNEQFF.

This clonotype was counted at least ten times. This chain uses TRBV20-1 with TRBJ1-4, with D tentatively TRBD1 (5 bases). CDR1 and CDR2 from the germline V gene are DFQATT and SNEGSKA (reference sequence). The ends were cut back, 6 bases at V and 0 bases at J, with 17 bases in the middle. There are 16 residues in the CDR3. CDR3 sequence: CSATGTLLTTNEKLFF. The CDR3 nucleotides read TGCAGTGCGACCGGGACTCTTTTGACAACTAATGAAAAACTGTTTTTT.

This clonotype appeared many times. This rearrangement joins TRBV20-1 to TRBJ2-1; 9 nucleotides agree with TRBD2. The CDR3 loop spans 13 amino acids. Per germline, CDR1 DFQATT and CDR2 SNEGSKA (reference sequence). Trimming at V came to 1 base and at J to 12 bases, leaving 7 bases not matched to a gene. This CDR3 is CSARGTVAGAQFF. CDR3 DNA sequence: TGCAGTGCTAGAGGAACGGTAGCGGGAGCGCAGTTCTTC.

The V gene is TRBV6-2 or TRBV6-3, the J gene TRBJ1-3, with D hard to call. This CDR3 contains 12 residues. V shed 7 bases and J shed 7 bases, with 11 bases lying between them. Germline CDR1 MNHEY, CDR2 SVGEGT. In nucleotides, the CDR3 is TGTGCCAGCAAAAACTCCGGGAACACCATATATTTT. It encodes CASKNSGNTIYF.

The chain carries TRBV12-3 or TRBV12-4 and TRBJ2-7, with unresolved D. CDR3 length: 13 amino acids. V was cut by 3 bases and J by 4 bases, with 10 bases left in between. CDR3 nucleotides: TGTGCCAGCAGTTTTTCGGTCTTTTACGAGCAGTACTTC. Translated: CASSFSVFYEQYF.

This clonotype was seen many times. CDR3: CSAKFRFEQFF. The CDR3 nucleotides read TGCAGTGCTAAATTCCGGTTTGAGCAGTTCTTC. This rearrangement joins TRBV20-1 to TRBJ2-1; the D is unclear. This CDR3 comprises 11 residues. The germline gives CDR1 DFQATT, CDR2 SNEGSKA (reference sequence). V lost 4 bases and J lost 9, with 10 bases in between.

The chain links TRBV19 to TRBJ2-1; D is undetermined. The J call may be faulty, since TRBJ2-7 better matches the DNA end. The CDR3 is 15 amino acids. Germline V gives CDR1 LNHDA, CDR2 SQIVND (reference sequence). Here the CDR3 reads CASSIGSLSYNEQYF. The CDR3 region has the DNA TGTGCCAGTAGTATAGGCTCGCTCTCCTACAATGAGCAGTACTTC.

This clonotype was recorded a few times. V gene TRBV28 combines with J gene TRBJ1-2; D is ambiguous. The CDR3 sequence is 13 residues long. The V end lost 1 base, the J end lost 8 bases, and 11 bases lay between the germline ends. The germline V gene has CDR1 MDHEN and CDR2 SYDVKM. The CDR3 region is CASSLYTQAGYTF. The CDR3 coding sequence is TGTGCCAGCAGTTTATACACCCAGGCCGGCTACACCTTC.

At least ten counts were recorded for this clonotype. The CDR3 region is CASSVQGAFGNTIYF. CDR3 DNA: TGTGCCAGCAGTGTGCAGGGTGCTTTTGGAAACACCATATATTTT. The chain uses TRBV2 and TRBJ1-3; a possible D gene is TRBD1 (5 bases). CDR1 is SNHLY and CDR2 is FYNNEI in the germline V gene. The CDR3 extends over 15 amino acids. The V end was cut by 4 bases, the J end by 3 bases, with 13 bases between.

This clonotype appeared many times. The V gene is TRBV28, the J gene TRBJ1-4; 7 bases agree with TRBD1. Looked up from germline, CDR1 is MDHEN and CDR2 is SYDVKM. J lost 4 bases, V lost 6 bases, and 8 bases had no gene match. CDR3 length: 15 amino acids. CDR3 protein: CASSPTGVGNEKLFF. The CDR3 DNA is TGTGCCAGCAGCCCCACAGGGGTCGGTAATGAAAAACTGTTTTTT.

This clonotype was seen ten or more times. V usage is TRBV20-1 and J usage is TRBJ1-1; D might be TRBD1 (6 bases). The CDR3 totals 14 residues. Trimming pared 6 bases from V and 0 bases from J, leaving 14 bases between. Germline V gene data show CDR1 as DFQATT and CDR2 as SNEGSKA (reference sequence). The CDR3 loop reads CSANREGVNTEAFF. The CDR3 DNA is TGCAGTGCCAACAGGGAAGGGGTGAACACTGAAGCTTTCTTT.

This clonotype has a count of ten or more. V and J are TRBV2 and TRBJ2-2; D is unresolved. The CDR3 runs 14 residues. Germline V CDR1 and CDR2: SNHLY, FYNNEI. Trimming shortened V by 6 bases and J by 7 bases, and 15 bases separated the two germline ends. CDR3: CASRRTASGGELFF. CDR3 nucleotides: TGTGCCAGCAGACGTACAGCCTCGGGCGGGGAGCTGTTTTTT.